This T cell receptor beta chain came from a study of vaccination and CD4 T cells after COVID-19 (dated by TCRdb to 2022 to 2024). At the level of the whole study: Convalescent patients had a positive SARS-CoV-2 result on nasal swab PCR, and of these patients, some 10 had mild disease and one had severe disease. The convalescent cohort comprised six males and four females, including two Hispanic individuals, seven Caucasians, two Asians and one multiracial person. Control cultures used a CEFX viral epitope pool as positive control, an HIV-1 Nef peptide pool as negative control, or no peptide. The time from the second vaccine dose to post-vaccine blood sampling had a median of around 72 days and ranged from 14 to 241 days. Post-COVID blood samples from convalescent patients were collected a median of approximately 93 days after diagnosis, with a range of about 30 to 170 days. Participants received two doses of either the Pfizer-BioNTech BNT162b2 vaccine (n=8) or the Moderna mRNA-1273 vaccine (n=2). In 10 COVID-19 convalescent patients and a few infection-naive healthy vaccine recipients, the spike-specific CD4+ TCR repertoire before mRNA vaccination was compared with the repertoire after mRNA vaccination. For stimulating the cultures, overlapping spike peptide pools were used, derived from SARS-CoV-2 as well as from the common cold coronaviruses HCoV-NL63, HCoV-OC43 and HCoV-229E. Study-level results and caveats: Only a relatively small number of convalescent patients were included in the study, and early timepoints following natural infection were not analyzed. Of the vaccine-specific clones in convalescent patients, 304 of 307, or nearly all, reacted only to SARS-CoV-2 spike and did not cross-react with common cold coronaviruses. In convalescent patients, a median roughly 87% of post-vaccine SARS-CoV-2-reactive clones were detected only after vaccination, and vaccine-specific priming was suggested by this finding. Although the median number of SARS-CoV-2-reactive clonotypes went up from fewer than 25 after infection to approximately 40 after vaccination, the increase was not significant.

The CDR3 starts with the cysteine, ends with the phenylalanine, and has 16 residues. Here the CDR3 DNA is all that survives: 48 bases in frame from base 1. Unmatched junction bases come to 12, with V trimmed by 6 bases and J by 4 bases. Via the germline V gene, CDR1 is SNHLY and CDR2 FYNNEI. Comment on this clonotype: Its antigen remains unidentified. No much larger clone exists at a distance of one base, and base qualities are not known.

This specimen's treatment or condition label, per the study, means: approximately nine-day PBMC culture with coronavirus spike peptide pools or control peptides (ViraFEST assay). To expand antigen-specific T cells with peptide pools and then pick out the expanded clonotypes through TCR sequencing, the study relied on the ViraFEST assay. Positive SARS-CoV-2 PCR tests in the convalescent patients dated from March to December 2020, before Alpha, Beta and Delta variants emerged in the United States. Each well held millions of PBMCs cultured in IMDM containing around 5% human AB serum and approximately 9.1 IU/ml IL-2, with approximately 9.2 ug/ml peptide pools added. Half of the culture medium was replaced with fresh IL-2-containing medium on days 3 and 7. Once the cells had been in culture for roughly 10 days, the EasySep CD4+ T cell isolation kit was used to isolate CD4+ T cells by negative selection. PBMCs were separated from whole blood using Ficoll-Paque Plus gradient centrifugation and then either used fresh or cryopreserved at -140C. Triplicate wells were generally used for each culture condition.

Receptors were amplified or captured by PCR. At the Johns Hopkins FTIC core, DNA from the cultured CD4+ T cells underwent TCR sequencing with the Oncomine TCR Beta short-read assay. The QIAamp micro DNA kit was used to extract genomic DNA from the cultured CD4+ T cells. The Oncomine TCR Beta libraries from cultured CD4+ T cells were pooled using unique dual indexes and then sequenced on an Illumina iSeq 100. In the authors' own workflow: Non-productive sequences were removed, and CDR3s that did not start with C, did not end with F or W, or were shorter than 7 amino acids were discarded. The MANAFEST web application was used to identify antigen-specific clonotypes by comparing peptide-stimulated wells against reference wells and other culture wells. An FDR below 0.05, an odds ratio above 5, and a productive frequency above 0.1% in at least two of three replicate wells were required for clones to be considered positive. Clonotypes that were significantly expanded in both SARS-CoV-2 spike wells and at least one common cold coronavirus spike condition were defined as cross-reactive. CDR3 homology was assessed with Levenshtein distances (stringdist) and unrooted phylogenetic trees (ape) in R version 3.6.1. TCRdb took the public reads, trimmed them with fastp at Q25, ran MiXCR for clone calling and kept in-frame beta chains. Rows merge per CDR3 protein into single entries with the most common DNA and genes. TCRdb assigned the V and J calls; the authors' analysis was not used. The sample has 8,500 to 10,000 distinct CDR3 sequences on record, 50% to 65% of them singletons. The top ten constitute approximately 7.6% of the sample.

This clonotype originated in a human donor who had recovered from COVID-19. The chain employs TRBV2 and TRBJ2-1; 7 of the junction bases match TRBD2. Input material: CD4+ T cells from blood, cultured in vitro. The bases read TGTGCCAGCAGGAGGCAGGAGAGCGGGATTTACAATGAGCAGTTCTTC. It codes for CASRRQESGIYNEQFF.